The source of this T cell receptor beta chain is a study of T cells in Graves' hyperthyroidism and ophthalmopathy (dated by TCRdb to between 2018 and 2021). At the level of the whole study: Peripheral blood samples were taken at initial diagnosis, before any treatment was given. TCR V-J signatures able to tell the groups apart were searched for in a discovery cohort of about a hundred patients, of whom around 43 had Graves' ophthalmopathy and around 57 had stable Graves' hyperthyroidism. For training and testing, the roughly 93 patients in the discovery cohort were randomly divided in a 7:3 ratio. Following sampling, methimazole starting at 30 mg daily was given to hyperthyroidism patients, and high-dose intravenous methylprednisolone was given to ophthalmopathy patients. Whether ophthalmopathy could be predicted prospectively was tested in an independent validation cohort made up of roughly 19 hyperthyroidism patients plus 17 patients who later progressed to ophthalmopathy. The study also compared thyroid tissue and blood T-cell repertoires from five or six Graves' hyperthyroidism patients. TCR Vbeta CDR3 sequencing of 135 peripheral blood samples (more than 40 ophthalmopathy, about 80 hyperthyroidism and around 17 progressor patients) is reported in the paper.

The paper's findings and limits, for the study overall: Most expanded thyroid clonotypes (frequency above 0.001) were also detected in blood, a finding suggesting that blood repertoires may reflect thyroid immune responses. No statistical method was used to set the sample size in advance, and investigators knew the group allocation. A 13 V-J signature model separated ophthalmopathy from stable hyperthyroidism, with 87.88% sensitivity and approximately 81% specificity in cross-validation and 80%/75% in testing. In validation, the model predicted progression to ophthalmopathy a median of roughly six months before onset, with 65% to 71% sensitivity and just under 75% specificity.

The TCR beta CDR3 regions were amplified from the RNA transcripts. The first round of RT-PCR for the TCR CDR3 was performed with the HTBI primer set and the Qiagen OneStep RT-PCR kit. Libraries were constructed in a second round of multiplex PCR, after which size selection and purification were performed. The libraries were sequenced on an Illumina HiSeq2000 using paired-end 100 bp reads. Turning to the authors' computational methods: Raw data were processed with SOAPnuke, discarding reads with adapters, uncalled bases, mean Phred below 15, or no exact constant-primer or identifier match. High-quality paired reads were merged using COPE v1.2.5, and each unique nucleotide sequence was defined as a clonotype. MiTCR v1.1 was used to align the clonotypes against IMGT TRBV, TRBD and TRBJ reference segments. The analysis included only V-J combinations with a frequency above 0.0001, which together covered approximately 99% of the repertoires. The TCS score was defined as the ratio of F50 (clonal expansion) to E x V (chaos), calculated using BLOSUM62-based TCRdist between CDR3 peptides within each V-J. Welch's t-statistics and random forest reduced fewer than 550 V-J features to roughly 13, which were used in a naive Bayes classifier (R e1071). The public reads were run again by TCRdb, first through fastp at Q25 and then through MiXCR, and only productive beta chains were kept. Rows with a matching CDR3 protein are joined into one entry that keeps the most common DNA and genes. TCRdb, not the authors, supplied the V and J calls. The sample table contains some 500,000 distinct CDR3 sequences; only one count was recorded for 24% of them. Of the sample, 11% is held by the ten largest clones.

Moderately to severely active disease, a Clinical Activity Score of at least 3, a NOSPECS grade of at least 4, and a duration under 3 months were present in ophthalmopathy patients. Exclusion was applied to patients with uncontrolled infections, other autoimmune diseases, pregnancy or lactation. Clinical symptoms, serum thyroxine and TRAb, thyroid ultrasound, and orbital computed tomography formed the basis for the diagnoses. PBMCs were isolated from approximately 10 ml of fresh peripheral blood by Ficoll-Paque density gradient centrifugation. Total RNA was extracted with Trizol reagent, and quality was checked on an Agilent 2100 Bioanalyzer. The junction shows trimming of 0 bases on V and 5 bases on J, and the gene matches do not reach 7 bases of it. CDR1 and CDR2 are drawn from the germline V gene: MNHEY, SVGEGT. The CDR3 covers 16 residues, taking in both the cysteine and the phenylalanine. CDR3 DNA is the only sequence kept; it has 48 bases, read in frame from the first base.

In the case of this clonotype: What this receptor recognizes is not known. Within one base of it there is no much larger clone, and no base qualities were kept.

This clonotype originated in a woman aged 25-40 years with Graves' ophthalmopathy. Sequenced material: blood. The chain uses TRBV6-2 or TRBV6-3 and TRBJ2-5; 9 bases in between match TRBD2. The CDR3 reads CASSYSYGSGSETQYF. The nucleotide sequence reads TGTGCCAGCAGTTACTCGTATGGTAGCGGGAGTGAGACCCAGTACTTC.